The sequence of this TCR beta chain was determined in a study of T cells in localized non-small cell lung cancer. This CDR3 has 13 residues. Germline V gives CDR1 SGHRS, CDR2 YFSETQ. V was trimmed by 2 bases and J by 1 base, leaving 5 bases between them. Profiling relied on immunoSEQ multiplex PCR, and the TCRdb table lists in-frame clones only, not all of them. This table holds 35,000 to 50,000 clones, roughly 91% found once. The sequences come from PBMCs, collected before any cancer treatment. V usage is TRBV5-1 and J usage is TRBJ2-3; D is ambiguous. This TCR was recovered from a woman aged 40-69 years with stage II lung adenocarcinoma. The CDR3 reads CASSFGGTDTQYF. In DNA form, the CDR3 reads TGCGCCAGCAGCTTCGGAGGCACAGATACGCAGTATTTT. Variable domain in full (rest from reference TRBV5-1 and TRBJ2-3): KAGVTQTPRYLIKTRGQQVTLSCSPISGHRSVSWYQQTPGQGLQFLFEYFSETQRNKGNFPGRFSGRQFSNSRSEMNVSTLELGDSALYLCASSFGGTDTQYFGPGTRLTVL.